This paragraph covers one TCR beta chain sequence. Antigen specificity is unknown. Primers: 60 Vbeta forward and 13 Jbeta reverse. Clones were sequenced by immunoSEQ multiplex PCR, and TCRdb holds only the in-frame ones, with some missing. Found here are about 140,000 clones, around 85% of them singletons; the top ten hold around 1.3%. This sample stems from a study of cytomegalovirus exposure and HLA in healthy donors. The study's findings and limits: Researchers reported in a later analysis that common viral pathogens appeared linked to several top clusters. The authors judged a highly shared variant cluster likely a sequencing artifact. Clonal expansion, a later analysis showed, was greater in HLA-associated TCR beta chains than in equally common others. Rare TCR sequences predominated, though certain public TCRs were found in many donors.

CDR3 length equals 15 residues. Trimming took 0 bases from V and 7 from J; bases not matched to a gene: 9. Looked up from germline, CDR1 is SGHRS and CDR2 is YFSETQ. Source material: PBMCs. This sequence originates from a female donor in good health and CMV-seronegative. This sequence joins TRBV5-1 and TRBJ2-7, with 8 positions matching TRBD2. In nucleotides, the CDR3 is TGCGCCAGCAGCTTGGTTACAGCGGGAGTGAATGAGCAGTACTTC. Translated, it gives CASSLVTAGVNEQYF.